The sample holds a few counts of the clone carrying this T cell receptor beta chain. What it recognizes is unknown. These data originate in a study of identical twins. Study-level findings and limits: One should note that invariant MAIT and iNKT cells could partly confound zero-insertion analyses.

Trimming pared 5 bases from V and 2 bases from J, leaving 3 bases between. Germline-derived CDR1 and CDR2 are KGHDR and SFDVKD. The CDR3 has 12 amino acids. Via MiXCR, TCRdb re-called the 5' RACE reads, giving one row per CDR3 protein. This table holds approximately 600,000 distinct CDR3 sequences, more than 9% found once. The data also belong to a second study, concerning yellow fever vaccine responses in identical twins.

The chain recombines TRBV24-1 with TRBJ1-5; D is ambiguous. The clonotype was recovered from a woman under 30 in good health. Sequencing was performed on PBMCs. CDR3 nucleotide sequence: TGTGCCACCAGTGTGGGCAATCAGCCCCAGCATTTT. This gives the protein CATSVGNQPQHF.